Sequencing of this TCR delta chain was carried out in a study of delta chains in infants with herpesvirus infections (dated by TCRdb to 2021 to 2024). Concerning the study at large: To characterize gammadelta T cell responses to primary cytomegalovirus (CMV) infection, researchers prospectively followed a birth cohort of Ugandan infants starting at birth. Blood samples from the infants were grouped into approximate ages of 1.5, 4, 8 and 12 months. In infants who were infected with CMV after birth, the study searched for a public fetal Vdelta1/Vgamma8 gammadelta TCR clonotype. The previously published Belgian fetal and cord blood gammadelta TCR data were not generated in this cohort and were added only for comparison. gammadelta TCRs were sequenced from PBMC obtained from 15 to 20 CMV-infected infants (one congenitally infected) and 7 or 8 CMV-uninfected infants for whom sufficient sample was available. The study at large found these results: In CMV-uninfected infants, the public clonotype might still exist at levels below the detection limit. Within Vdelta1 cells, the frequency of the public clonotype appeared to be inversely correlated with age at infection and to decay rapidly, seemingly not persisting past roughly two months. Of under 20 CMV-infected infants, 4 carried the public Vdelta1 clonotype: the congenitally infected infant plus three who were infected postnatally before 120 days of age. Detection of the public clonotype was limited to the first time point after infection, and the public clonotype was not found in uninfected infants or in infants infected after 120 days. A small sample size and the lack of race- or environment-matched controls were noted by the authors, because CMV is acquired by nearly all Ugandans before adulthood.

Libraries were constructed by RT-PCR. TCR cDNA was generated by reverse transcription of PBMC RNA with SuperScript II and gamma-chain- and delta-chain-specific primers. The cDNA was purified with AMPure XP beads, then amplified and indexed with Illumina adapters using the Nextera XT Index Kit. Sequencing of gammadelta TCR libraries was carried out on an Illumina MiSeq using a V2 300-cycle kit. In the source study's methods: Using MiXCR v2.1.12, CDR3 sequences were assembled, and reads were mapped onto D, J and V genes obtained from GenBank. VDJtools v1.2.1 was used to carry out repertoire analyses of the CDR3 clonotypes. Clonotypes were called again by TCRdb from the public reads via CATT, and duplicate nucleotide sequences were then merged into one entry. What appears here as the V and J calls and clone size reflects TCRdb's work, not the paper's. Within this sample are about a thousand delta-chain clones, with over 7.5% of them counted one time only. Jointly, the top ten make up less than 6% of the sample.

On this clone: Its antigen is still unknown. A far bigger clonotype differs at one base, so this is likely a read error.

As encoded in the germline V gene, CDR1 is GEAIGNYY while CDR2 is EKD. Reading from cysteine to phenylalanine, the CDR3 counts 17 amino acids. The only DNA kept is the CDR3, 51 bases in frame from the first base. Pregnant women getting prenatal care were recruited in Kampala, Uganda, and their infants were enrolled; maternal HIV status had to be documented. Families received weekly visits, and collection of infant clinical information, oral swabs and peripheral blood began at 6 weeks of age and continued every 4 months after that. Blood was drawn into heparin tubes, and PBMC were separated by Ficoll-Paque density gradient centrifugation and then cryopreserved.

The sequencing used peripheral blood, collected at time point 2 of longitudinal follow-up. The clonotype comes from a human donor who was a Ugandan infant, either HIV-exposed or HIV-unexposed (not recorded which). The V gene is listed as TRDV2; no J gene was called; the table's D call, TRDD3, was not checked against the DNA. The CDR3 protein sequence reads: CACILGDTVLYTDKLTF. Read as DNA, the sequence is TGTGCCTGTATTCTGGGGGATACGGTCCTGTACACCGATAAACTCACCTTT.